This T cell receptor beta chain was documented in a study of graft-versus-host responses after intestinal transplantation. Study overall: Once they had received anti-thymocyte globulin induction, all recipients took tacrolimus and steroids for around 3 years. General study points: Peak GvH clone levels in circulation were associated with early post-transplant HvG declines. The marrow of recipients harbored GvH clones, and ileum or blood showed some of them first.

As concerns this clone: Its antigen is undetermined.

Some clones are missing from TCRdb's copy, which holds only in-frame ones; the method was immunoSEQ multiplex PCR. There are around 45,000 clones in the sample; 80% to 95% occur only once, and about 2.6% lies in the top ten. The sequences come from unstimulated CD4+ T cells sorted from spleen or lymph node cells, collected before transplant. The clonotype originates from a human donor who was the organ donor for an intestinal transplant.

CDR3 loop: CASSIATPQVGLETQYF. The DNA of the CDR3 is TGTGCCAGTAGTATAGCCACCCCGCAGGTAGGGTTGGAGACCCAGTACTTC. V gene TRBV19 combines with J gene TRBJ2-5, with D unresolved. The V end lost 1 base, the J end lost 5 bases, and 20 bases lay between the germline ends. The germline V gene encodes CDR1 LNHDA and CDR2 SQIVND (reference sequence). The CDR3 is 17 amino acids.